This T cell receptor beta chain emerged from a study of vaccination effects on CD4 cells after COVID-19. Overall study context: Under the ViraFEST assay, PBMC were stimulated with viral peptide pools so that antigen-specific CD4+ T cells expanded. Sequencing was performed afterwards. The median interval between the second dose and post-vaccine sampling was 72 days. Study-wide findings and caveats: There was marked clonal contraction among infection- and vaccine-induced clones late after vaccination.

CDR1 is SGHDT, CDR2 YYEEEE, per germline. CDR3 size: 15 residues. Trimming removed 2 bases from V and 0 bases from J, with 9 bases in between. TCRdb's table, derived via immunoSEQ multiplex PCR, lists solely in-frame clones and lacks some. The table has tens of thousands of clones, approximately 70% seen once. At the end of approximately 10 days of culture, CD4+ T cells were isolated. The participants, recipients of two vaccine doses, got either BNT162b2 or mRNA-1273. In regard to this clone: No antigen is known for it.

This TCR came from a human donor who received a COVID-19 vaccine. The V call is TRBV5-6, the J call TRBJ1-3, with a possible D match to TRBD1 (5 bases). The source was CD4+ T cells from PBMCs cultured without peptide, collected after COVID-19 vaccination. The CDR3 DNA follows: TGTGCCAGCAGCTTACGGGGCCCCTCTGGAAACACCATATATTTT. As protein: CASSLRGPSGNTIYF.